The next 8 T cell receptor beta chains were all read from a single sample in a study of response to subunit inactivated influenza vaccine. TCRdb re-derived calls from the RT-PCR reads in MiXCR, one entry per CDR3 protein. The sample consists of around 710,000 distinct CDR3 sequences, approximately 15% of them appearing once. The material was PBMCs from blood, obtained approximately 15 days before vaccination. The receptor source for this set is a man aged 50 to 59 who received an inactivated influenza vaccine.

This clonotype was recorded at least ten times. One end of the junction is discordant with germline, which a read error may explain. V gene TRBV20-1 combines with J gene TRBJ2-1; 14 bases agree with TRBD2. CDR3 length: 12 residues. In germline, CDR1 is DFQATT, CDR2 SNEGSKA (reference sequence). The CDR3 sequence is CSAGTSGSLGIF. Written as DNA, the CDR3 is TGCAGTGCAGGGACTAGCGGGAGTCTCGGGATCTTC.

The chain couples TRBV20-1 to TRBJ2-6; D is unresolved. V lost 1 base to trimming and J lost 0 bases, with 7 bases between them. This CDR3 is built from 15 residues. CDR1 is DFQATT and CDR2 is SNEGSKA in the germline V gene (reference sequence). CDR3 sequence reads: CSARATSSGANVLTF. In DNA, the CDR3 is TGCAGTGCTAGAGCTACGAGCTCTGGGGCCAACGTCCTGACTTTC.

This clonotype occurred a few times. The genes are TRBV10-3 and TRBJ2-5, with D uncertain. This CDR3 is 11 amino acids long. V was clipped by 3 bases and J by 7 bases, with 6 bases between them. The V gene's germline CDR1 is ENHRY and CDR2 SYGVKD. CDR3: CAISDAATQYF. As DNA, the CDR3 is TGTGCCATCAGTGACGCTGCGACCCAGTACTTC.

J is TRBJ2-1 and V is TRBV20-1, with 7 nucleotides matching TRBD1. V shed 6 bases, J shed 8 bases, and the junction held 10 bases outside the gene matches. Germline CDR1 DFQATT, CDR2 SNEGSKA (reference sequence). The CDR3 loop spans 13 amino acids. The chain's CDR3 is CSAATGSGYEQFF. Written as DNA, the CDR3 is TGCAGTGCAGCGACAGGGAGCGGTTATGAGCAGTTCTTC.

The genes are TRBV4-1 and TRBJ2-5, with D possibly matching TRBD2 (7 bases). The V end lost 3 bases, the J end lost 5 bases, and 16 bases lay between the germline ends. CDR3 length: 15 residues. Germline CDR1 reads MGHRA; CDR2 reads YSYEKL. CDR3 protein: CASSHPGAGAETQYF. The CDR3 nucleotides are TGCGCCAGCAGCCACCCAGGGGCGGGGGCTGAGACCCAGTACTTC.

CDR3 DNA sequence: TGCGCCAGCAGCTTATCGGGCGGGGGGCCCACCGGGGAGCTGTTTTTT. Translating it yields CASSLSGGGPTGELFF. The chain is built from TRBV5-1 and TRBJ2-2; 8 nucleotides match TRBD2. Trimming removed 2 bases from V and 4 bases from J; junction bases left unmatched: 7. Per germline, CDR1 SGHRS and CDR2 YFSETQ. The CDR3 has 16 residues.

This clonotype has more than one count but fewer than ten. The chain is built from TRBV30 and TRBJ1-1; D call uncertain. This CDR3 is built from 14 residues. Trimming shortened V by 0 bases and J by 1 base, and 9 bases separated the two germline ends. The V gene's germline CDR1 is GTSNPN and CDR2 SVGIG (reference sequence). CDR3 nucleotide sequence: TGTGCCTGGAGTGTACCCCCGGCGAACACTGAAGCTTTCTTT. It specifies CAWSVPPANTEAFF. The whole variable domain, filled in from reference TRBV30 and TRBJ1-1, reads SQTIHQWPATLVQPVGSPLSLECTVEGTSNPNLYWYRQAAGRGLQLLFYSVGIGQISSEVPQNLSASRPQDRQFILSSKKLLLSDSGFYLCAWSVPPANTEAFFGQGTRLTVV.

V gene TRBV12-3 or TRBV12-4 combines with J gene TRBJ1-6, with 7 bases aligning to TRBD1. The CDR3 contains 13 residues. Trimming at V came to 3 bases and at J to 11 bases, leaving 4 bases not matched to a gene. The CDR3 nucleotides read TGTGCCAGCAGTTTTACAGGGGATCCACCCCTCCACTTT. It encodes CASSFTGDPPLHF.